Each of the 28 T cell receptor beta chains below was sequenced from the same sample in a study of control samples from healthy donors and cancer patients. The table came from immunoSEQ multiplex PCR; TCRdb's copy has only in-frame clones and leaves some out. The data contain over 200,000 clones, about four fifths of them singletons. Sample: PBMCs. Receptors were obtained from a woman aged 60-75 years with lung cancer.

This chain links TRBV19 with TRBJ1-1; TRBD1 matches 10 bases. The CDR3 covers 17 residues. Germline V gives CDR1 LNHDA, CDR2 SQIVND (reference sequence). Unmatched junction bases numbered 9, after V lost 4 bases and J lost 1 base. CDR3 sequence: CASSTIPGQGKNTEAFF. CDR3 nucleotide sequence: TGTGCCAGTAGTACGATTCCGGGACAGGGGAAGAACACTGAAGCTTTCTTT.

The chain employs TRBV9 and TRBJ1-3; 8 nucleotides line up with TRBD1. The trim removed 4 bases at V and 0 bases at J, leaving 9 bases unmatched. The CDR3 length is 17 residues. Germline V gene lookup returns CDR1 SGDLS and CDR2 YYNGEE. CDR3: CASSSGTGPISGNTIYF. CDR3 coding DNA: TGTGCCAGCAGCTCCGGGACAGGCCCGATCTCTGGAAACACCATATATTTT.

In its sample, this clone was seen a few times. CDR3 in amino acids: CASRGGLAGDDDEQYF. The DNA for the CDR3 is TGCGCCAGCAGGGGCGGACTAGCGGGAGATGACGACGAGCAGTACTTC. The chain couples TRBV10-1 to TRBJ2-7; 13 bases fit TRBD2. The germline gives CDR1 WNHNN, CDR2 SYGVQD (reference sequence). The trim removed 6 bases at V and 5 bases at J, leaving 10 bases unmatched. The CDR3 is 16 residues long.

This chain joins TRBV6-5 and TRBJ1-5; the D gene is possibly TRBD1 (5 bases). Germline CDR1 and CDR2: MNHEY and SVGAGI. The CDR3 loop spans 15 amino acids. Trimming took 6 bases from V and 6 from J, leaving 18 bases between them. CDR3 protein: CASRQGSDSGQPQHF. Written as DNA, the CDR3 is TGTGCCAGCAGGCAGGGCTCCGACTCAGGTCAGCCCCAGCATTTT.

Details on this clone: At the DNA level, this CDR3 is encoded by other sequences in the same sample as well. The chain uses TRBV9 and TRBJ1-2; possible D gene TRBD1, 5 bases. Germline lookup yields CDR1 SGDLS and CDR2 YYNGEE. The V and J ends lost 0 bases and 4 bases respectively, with 10 bases between them. The CDR3 spans 14 residues. In nucleotides, the CDR3 is TGTGCCAGCAGCGTAGGGCAGGGACCCTATGGCTACACCTTC. Its protein is CASSVGQGPYGYTF.

The rearrangement links TRBV30 to TRBJ2-1; 11 nucleotides line up with TRBD2. The CDR3 sequence is 14 residues long. V shed 3 bases and J 4 bases; nucleotides not matched to a gene: 2. The germline CDR1 and CDR2 sequences are GTSNPN and SVGIG (reference sequence). CDR3: CAWRGTSGYNEQFF. DNA of the CDR3: TGTGCCTGGAGAGGGACTAGCGGATACAATGAGCAGTTCTTC. Looking up the rest from reference TRBV30 and TRBJ2-1 gives the full variable domain: SQTIHQWPATLVQPVGSPLSLECTVEGTSNPNLYWYRQAAGRGLQLLFYSVGIGQISSEVPQNLSASRPQDRQFILSSKKLLLSDSGFYLCAWRGTSGYNEQFFGPGTRLTVL.

V gene TRBV2 combines with J gene TRBJ1-1; D not certain. The germline CDR1 and CDR2 sequences are SNHLY and FYNNEI. The CDR3 contains 13 residues. The V and J ends lost 8 bases and 1 base respectively, with 11 bases between them. In DNA form, the CDR3 reads TGTGCCAGCGGGAGGCCAGCGAACACTGAAGCTTTCTTT. It translates to CASGRPANTEAFF. Supplemented by reference TRBV2 and TRBJ1-1, the full variable domain reads EPEVTQTPSHQVTQMGQEVILRCVPISNHLYFYWYRQILGQKVEFLVSFYNNEISEKSEIFDDQFSVERPDGSNFTLKIRSTKLEDSAMYFCASGRPANTEAFFGQGTRLTVV.

This chain uses TRBV30 with TRBJ1-2, with 10 nucleotides matching TRBD1. The germline gives CDR1 GTSNPN, CDR2 SVGIG (reference sequence). The V and J ends lost 2 bases and 6 bases, in that order; junction bases with no gene match: 9. The CDR3 extends over 15 amino acids. The CDR3 here is CAWSQADRGTNGYTF. The CDR3 DNA follows: TGTGCCTGGAGTCAGGCGGACAGGGGGACGAATGGCTACACCTTC.

The V gene is TRBV5-1, the J gene TRBJ1-1; D remains ambiguous. Per germline, CDR1 SGHRS and CDR2 YFSETQ. The germline V and J ends were trimmed by 4 bases and 2 bases, with 15 bases remaining between them. The CDR3 covers 15 residues. The CDR3 is CASSPSSGLNTEAFF. The CDR3 nucleotides are TGCGCCAGCAGCCCAAGTTCCGGACTTAACACTGAAGCTTTCTTT.

The CDR3 DNA is TGTGCCAGCTCACCTTACGATCTAGGCACTGGGGCCAACGTCCTGACTTTC. This encodes CASSPYDLGTGANVLTF. V is TRBV18 and J is TRBJ2-6; D gene uncertain. Germline-derived CDR1 and CDR2 are KGHSH and LQKENI. The CDR3 is 17 residues long. The V end lost 3 bases, the J end lost 2 bases, and 14 bases lay between the germline ends.

This clone has a handful of counts. The V gene is TRBV10-3, the J gene TRBJ1-2; D may be TRBD1 (6 bases). This CDR3 is 16 amino acids long. Per the germline V gene, CDR1 is ENHRY and CDR2 is SYGVKD. Deletions cut 4 bases from V and 4 bases from J, with 19 bases between. CDR3 amino acids: CAISGRAGEMSYGYTF. The CDR3 DNA reads TGTGCCATCAGTGGGCGGGCAGGGGAGATGAGCTATGGCTACACCTTC.

The chain carries TRBV4-2 and TRBJ2-7; 7 positions agree with TRBD1. The CDR3 has 15 residues. The germline V gene has CDR1 LGHNA and CDR2 YNFKEQ. V shed 4 bases and J 5 bases; nucleotides not matched to a gene: 11. CDR3 sequence reads: CASSLETGREDEQYF. The CDR3 region has the DNA TGTGCCAGCAGCCTTGAGACAGGGAGAGAGGACGAGCAGTACTTC.

The chain links TRBV6-5 to TRBJ2-7, with TRBD2 identical over 7 bases. CDR3 length: 10 residues. Germline values: CDR1 MNHEY, CDR2 SVGAGI. The V and J ends lost 6 bases and 11 bases, in that order; junction bases with no gene match: 4. The CDR3 DNA reads as TGTGCCAGCAGCCGGGAGGTGGAGTACTTC. As protein: CASSREVEYF.

CDR3 sequence reads: CASSEVTGELFF. CDR3 bases: TGTGCCAGCAGTGAAGTGACCGGGGAGCTGTTTTTT. The chain employs TRBV25-1 and TRBJ2-2; D not certain. The CDR3 runs 12 residues. CDR1 and CDR2 (germline): MGHDK, SYGVNS. Trimming stripped 2 bases from V and 5 bases from J, with 3 bases between.

The chain is built from TRBV7-3 and TRBJ2-1; D perhaps matches TRBD1 (6 bases). The V end was cut by 3 bases, the J end by 2 bases, with 11 bases between. Germline CDR1 and CDR2: SGHTA and FQGTGA. The CDR3 is 15 amino acids. CDR3 nucleotides: TGTGCCAGCAGCTTTACCGGGACACCCTACAATGAGCAGTTCTTC. As protein: CASSFTGTPYNEQFF.

The rearrangement uses TRBV29-1 and TRBJ2-7; weak D call: TRBD1 (6 bases). This CDR3 is 14 amino acids long. V was clipped by 7 bases and J by 2 bases, with 18 bases between them. Germline V gene sequence: CDR1 SQVTM, CDR2 ANQGSEA. The CDR3, as DNA: TGCAGCGCAAAACCCGAGGACAGTCCCTACGAGCAGTACTTC. It codes for CSAKPEDSPYEQYF.

In DNA form, the CDR3 reads TGTGCCAGCAGTACCCTTCTAGCGGGGTCGAACACCGGGGAGCTGTTTTTT. It codes for CASSTLLAGSNTGELFF. V gene TRBV6-2 or TRBV6-3 combines with J gene TRBJ2-2; 9 bases line up with TRBD2. V dropped 5 bases and J dropped 0; count of bases not matched to a gene: 7. Looked up from germline, CDR1 is MNHEY and CDR2 is SVGEGT. This CDR3 comprises 17 residues.

The V call is TRBV6-6, the J call TRBJ1-1, with D unclear. Germline assignment: CDR1 MNHNY and CDR2 SVGAGI (reference sequence). This CDR3 contains 12 residues. V was pared by 5 bases and J by 0 bases, with 4 bases between. The chain's CDR3 is CASSKLNTEAFF. For the CDR3, the DNA is TGTGCCAGCAGTAAGTTGAACACTGAAGCTTTCTTT.

The chain is built from TRBV18 and TRBJ1-3; possible D gene TRBD1, 5 bases. Trimming removed 8 bases from V and 4 bases from J, with 21 bases in between. The CDR3 runs to 16 residues. The germline V gene encodes CDR1 KGHSH and CDR2 LQKENI. The CDR3 loop reads CASSPGQGLSGNTIYF. DNA for the CDR3: TGTGCCAGCAGTCCCGGTCAGGGATTATCCGGAAACACCATATATTTT.

This clone has just a few counts. Different DNA sequences within this sample yield the same CDR3. The genes are TRBV4-1 and TRBJ1-5; D gene uncertain. In germline, CDR1 is MGHRA, CDR2 YSYEKL. CDR3 length: 13 residues. V shed 2 bases and J shed 4 bases, with 6 bases lying between them. This chain's CDR3 is CASSQQENQPQHF. The CDR3 nucleotides read TGCGCCAGCAGCCAACAAGAAAATCAGCCCCAGCATTTT.

This chain joins TRBV27 and TRBJ2-1, with 9 bases fitting TRBD2. The CDR3 is 14 residues long. The V gene end was trimmed by 5 bases and the J gene end by 9 bases; junction bases not matched to a gene: 8. Germline V gene lookup returns CDR1 MNHEY and CDR2 SMNVEV (reference sequence). As DNA, the CDR3 is TGTGCCAGCAGTCTGGCTAGCGGGAACAGTGAGCAGTTCTTC. This gives the protein CASSLASGNSEQFF.

The chain recombines TRBV2 with TRBJ2-7, with unresolved D. Germline CDR1 is SNHLY and CDR2 is FYNNEI. Trimming left V 7 bases short and J 1 base short, with 5 bases between. CDR3 size: 11 residues. The DNA for the CDR3 is TGTGCCAGCACCATGTCCTACGAGCAGTACTTC. Translating gives CASTMSYEQYF.

The chain has TRBV6-4 and TRBJ1-5; possibly TRBD1 for D (5 bases). The CDR3 covers 20 residues. Germline V lookup: CDR1 MRHNA, CDR2 SNTAGT. Trimming stripped 3 bases from V and 3 bases from J, with 27 bases between. The CDR3 loop is CASSEVSVSTGRRDNQPQHF. CDR3 DNA sequence: TGTGCCAGCAGTGAGGTCTCTGTCAGTACAGGTAGAAGGGACAATCAGCCCCAGCATTTT.

The V gene is TRBV27, the J gene TRBJ1-2, with 8 bases identical to TRBD1. CDR1 and CDR2 from the germline V gene are MNHEY and SMNVEV (reference sequence). The V and J ends lost 3 bases and 5 bases, in that order; junction bases with no gene match: 8. The CDR3 runs to 15 residues. CDR3 amino acids: CASSFMGGTGYGYTF. As DNA, the CDR3 is TGTGCCAGCAGTTTTATGGGCGGGACAGGATATGGCTACACCTTC.

The V call is TRBV5-6, the J call TRBJ1-6; D call uncertain. Germline loops: CDR1 SGHDT, CDR2 YYEEEE. The CDR3 loop spans 16 amino acids. Deletions cut 0 bases from V and 6 bases from J, with 13 bases between. CDR3 loop: CASSLGKRTFNSPLHF. CDR3 coding DNA: TGTGCCAGCAGCTTGGGAAAAAGGACCTTTAATTCACCCCTCCACTTT.

This clone was seen only once. This chain joins TRBV5-1 and TRBJ1-2; 8 bases are a match to TRBD1. The CDR3 loop spans 14 amino acids. V shed 4 bases and J 8 bases; nucleotides not matched to a gene: 10. Germline values: CDR1 SGHRS, CDR2 YFSETQ. The CDR3 spells CASSLSRTGLGYTF. The CDR3, as DNA: TGCGCCAGCAGCCTCTCCCGGACAGGGCTCGGCTACACCTTC.

Only one count was recorded for this clone. This sequence joins TRBV5-1 and TRBJ2-7; D remains ambiguous. The CDR3 loop spans 13 amino acids. Trimming removed 3 bases at V and 0 bases at J, with 7 bases between. Germline-derived CDR1 and CDR2 are SGHRS and YFSETQ. CDR3 sequence reads: CASSSTSSYEQYF. The CDR3 DNA reads as TGCGCCAGCAGCTCGACAAGCTCCTACGAGCAGTACTTC.

The chain joins TRBV6-1 to TRBJ1-5; D is uncertain. The ends were cut back, 1 base at V and 0 bases at J, with 7 bases in the middle. The CDR3 covers 15 residues. Germline assignment: CDR1 MNHNS and CDR2 SASEGT. CDR3: CASSEGPTSNQPQHF. The CDR3 coding sequence is TGTGCCAGCAGTGAAGGTCCCACTAGCAATCAGCCCCAGCATTTT.